The entry below describes one T cell receptor (beta chain). What it recognizes is unknown. This specimen comes from a study of OX40 agonist ivuxolimab in advanced cancers. Across the study: Ivuxolimab, an antibody that agonizes OX40 (CD134), was administered to the patients. A male proportion of about 84% was recorded, with mean age about 62 years and range roughly 23 to 90. People who had prior anti-PD-1, anti-PD-L1 or anti-CTLA-4 therapy could take part, and approximately 44% had some.

Notes on the study in general: Mean expanded clone counts were higher in CD8+ than CD4+ T cells.

From germline, CDR1 is SGHRS and CDR2 YFSETQ. Trimming took 4 bases from V and 13 from J; bases not matched to a gene: 9. The CDR3 extends over 13 amino acids. TCRdb's table, derived via immunoSEQ multiplex PCR, lists solely in-frame clones and lacks some. Of 60,000 or so clones listed, 86% are singletons. Specimen: CD4+ or CD8+ T cells sorted from blood, collected in a trial of the OX40 agonist ivuxolimab. This TCR was recovered from an adult with an advanced solid tumor such as melanoma, head and neck, liver or kidney cancer. The chain combines TRBV5-1 with TRBJ2-5; 11 nucleotides agree with TRBD2. In DNA, the CDR3 is TGCGCCAGCAGCCGAGCCGGGACTAGCGGAGGGTACTTC. Protein product: CASSRAGTSGGYF.